Presented here are 29 T cell receptor beta chains from one specimen sequenced in a study of blood T cell repertoires in COVID-19. The method was immunoSEQ multiplex PCR; TCRdb's version includes in-frame clones alone and lacks a portion of them. Counted here are approximately 150,000 clones, roughly 90% occurring once; the ten biggest clones make up almost 5%. The sequenced material came from peripheral blood. The receptors stem from a man between 18 and 29 years old with COVID-19, enrolled during active disease.

The chain carries TRBV27 and TRBJ1-2; TRBD1 is a possible D gene (5 bases). Germline CDR1 MNHEY, CDR2 SMNVEV (reference sequence). Trimming removed 0 bases at V and 8 bases at J, with 25 bases between. The CDR3 covers 18 residues. The CDR3 protein is CASSLSEGPTPGIAGYTF. CDR3 DNA: TGTGCCAGCAGTTTATCGGAGGGGCCCACCCCCGGGATTGCGGGCTACACCTTC.

Concerning this clone: At one end, the junction sequence differs from germline, possibly due to a read error. V gene TRBV7-9 combines with J gene TRBJ1-4, with unresolved D. CDR1 and CDR2 (germline): SEHNR, FQNEAQ (reference sequence). This CDR3 has 15 residues. CDR3 nucleotides: TGTGCCAGCAGCTTAGCCGTGGCCCCGGAGAGGAAACTGCTTTTT. It specifies CASSLAVAPERKLLF.

The chain carries TRBV7-2 and TRBJ1-5; 9 bases are shared with TRBD1. There are 15 residues in the CDR3. Trimming took 5 bases from V and 7 from J; bases not matched to a gene: 9. Per the germline V gene, CDR1 is SGHTA and CDR2 is FQGNSA. Written as DNA, the CDR3 is TGTGCCAGCAGCATCGACAGGGGGTTGGGACAGCCCCAGCATTTT. It specifies CASSIDRGLGQPQHF.

This clone was recorded only once. The chain links TRBV5-4 to TRBJ2-5; TRBD1 matches at 7 bases. The length of the CDR3 is 13 residues. Trimming removed 4 bases from V and 4 bases from J; junction bases left unmatched: 4. Germline V lookup: CDR1 SGHNT, CDR2 YYREEE (reference sequence). This CDR3 reads CASSGTDGETQYF. DNA of the CDR3: TGTGCCAGCAGCGGGACAGACGGAGAGACCCAGTACTTC.

The gene calls are TRBV7-9 and TRBJ2-1, with D unclear. The CDR3 extends over 14 amino acids. Deletions cut 6 bases from V and 1 base from J, with 10 bases between. CDR1 and CDR2 (germline): SEHNR, FQNEAQ (reference sequence). The DNA of the CDR3 is TGTGCCAGCAGAGCCCGAGAGTCCTACAATGAGCAGTTCTTC. Its translation is CASRARESYNEQFF.

The chain carries TRBV27 and TRBJ1-2; 7 bases align to TRBD1. After removal of 6 bases from V and 6 bases from J, the junction contained 7 bases not matched to a gene. The CDR3 runs to 13 residues. The germline CDR1 and CDR2 sequences are MNHEY and SMNVEV (reference sequence). CDR3 amino acids: CASSPGTVHGYTF. The CDR3 DNA reads TGTGCCAGCAGCCCTGGGACAGTCCATGGCTACACCTTC.

The gene calls are TRBV6-5 and TRBJ2-1; TRBD1 aligns across 8 bases. V shed 6 bases, J shed 8 bases, and the junction held 9 bases outside the gene matches. CDR3 length: 14 amino acids. Germline V gene sequence: CDR1 MNHEY, CDR2 SVGAGI. The CDR3: CASSLKWTGYEQFF. CDR3 nucleotide sequence: TGTGCCAGCAGCCTCAAATGGACAGGGTATGAGCAGTTCTTC.

The chain uses TRBV13 and TRBJ2-1, with TRBD2 identical over 10 bases. With V trimmed by 4 bases and J by 5 bases, 14 bases remained unmatched. CDR1 PRHDT and CDR2 FYEKMQ come from the germline V gene (reference sequence). This CDR3 has 18 amino acids. DNA of the CDR3: TGTGCCAGCAGCTCTCTAAACCCTACTAGCGGGACCCACAATGAGCAGTTCTTC. It yields the protein CASSSLNPTSGTHNEQFF.

The J gene is TRBJ1-1, the V gene TRBV27; 9 positions match TRBD1. CDR3 length: 15 residues. CDR1 MNHEY and CDR2 SMNVEV come from the germline V gene (reference sequence). Trimming at V came to 2 bases and at J to 1 base, leaving 2 bases not matched to a gene. The CDR3 sequence: CASSLHRGQNTEAFF. CDR3 nucleotides: TGTGCCAGCAGTTTACACAGGGGGCAGAACACTGAAGCTTTCTTT.

The chain employs TRBV29-1 and TRBJ2-1, with TRBD2 matching 12 bases. Looked up from germline, CDR1 is SQVTM and CDR2 is ANQGSEA. CDR3 size: 15 residues. V lost 7 bases, J lost 6 bases, and 10 bases stayed unmatched. In DNA, the CDR3 is TGCAGCGGCTGCCGACTAGCGGGAGTCGTCAATGAGCAGTTCTTC. Its translation: CSGCRLAGVVNEQFF.

This chain uses TRBV15 with TRBJ2-3, with 7 bases matching TRBD2. The V and J ends lost 5 bases and 6 bases, in that order; junction bases with no gene match: 8. Per the germline V gene, CDR1 is LNHNV and CDR2 is YYDKDF (reference sequence). The CDR3 extends over 14 amino acids. The chain's CDR3 is CATSGGRYGDTQYF. CDR3 nucleotides: TGTGCCACCAGCGGCGGGAGATACGGCGATACGCAGTATTTT.

The rearrangement links TRBV11-2 to TRBJ2-7; no reliable D call. The germline gives CDR1 SGHAT, CDR2 FQNNGV. V lost 1 base and J 3 bases, leaving 7 bases between the germline ends. The CDR3 has 13 amino acids. CDR3 nucleotide sequence: TGTGCCAGCAGCTTAGGTACACACTACGAGCAGTACTTC. As protein: CASSLGTHYEQYF.

The J gene is TRBJ1-2, the V gene TRBV21-1; the table's D call, TRBD1, has no DNA check behind it. TRBV21-1 counts as a pseudogene. The CDR3 spans 16 residues. CDR3 amino acids: CASSGQGSGYNYGYTF. The CDR3 DNA reads as TGTGCCAGCAGCGGTCAGGGATCAGGGTACAACTATGGCTACACCTTC.

The chain joins TRBV5-1 to TRBJ2-2; TRBD2 might be the D (6 bases). There are 16 residues in the CDR3. Trimming shortened V by 4 bases and J by 0 bases, and 13 bases separated the two germline ends. Germline loops: CDR1 SGHRS, CDR2 YFSETQ. The CDR3 DNA sequence: TGCGCCAGCAGCGAGGCGGGGCCCCCGAACACCGGGGAGCTGTTTTTT. Translation: CASSEAGPPNTGELFF.

This rearrangement joins TRBV6-5 to TRBJ2-1, with 12 bases fitting TRBD2. Losses at the gene ends were 6 bases for V and 4 bases for J; bases not matched to a gene: 4. Germline loops: CDR1 MNHEY, CDR2 SVGAGI. The CDR3 runs to 15 residues. DNA for the CDR3: TGTGCCAGCAGCCTCGGACTAGCGGGATACAATGAGCAGTTCTTC. Protein sequence: CASSLGLAGYNEQFF.

A word on this clone: The same CDR3 arises from other DNA sequences in this sample as well. The rearrangement links TRBV30 to TRBJ2-7; D ambiguous. There are 11 residues in the CDR3. Germline assignment: CDR1 GTSNPN and CDR2 SVGIG (reference sequence). Trimming pared 5 bases from V and 3 bases from J, leaving 8 bases between. CDR3 sequence reads: CAWVAGYEQYF. The CDR3 nucleotides are TGTGCCTGGGTGGCTGGCTACGAGCAGTACTTC.

The J gene is TRBJ2-7, the V gene TRBV28; 8 bases align to TRBD1. Germline trimming cut 7 bases from V and 4 bases from J; bases unmatched to any gene: 9. The CDR3 length is 14 residues. Per germline, CDR1 MDHEN and CDR2 SYDVKM. The CDR3 spells CASTARDRLYEQYF. The CDR3 DNA reads TGTGCCAGCACGGCCCGGGACAGGTTATACGAGCAGTACTTC.

The rearrangement links TRBV27 to TRBJ2-7; TRBD1 is a possible D gene (6 bases). Germline values: CDR1 MNHEY, CDR2 SMNVEV (reference sequence). V was trimmed by 5 bases and J by 1 base, leaving 15 bases between them. The CDR3 has 15 amino acids. This CDR3 reads CASSPSAGVSYEQYF. The DNA for the CDR3 is TGTGCCAGCAGTCCATCAGCAGGGGTTTCCTACGAGCAGTACTTC.

The chain links TRBV5-1 to TRBJ1-2, with a weak D call TRBD1 (5 bases). The V end was cut by 0 bases, the J end by 7 bases, with 13 bases between. Germline assignment: CDR1 SGHRS and CDR2 YFSETQ. CDR3 length: 14 amino acids. CDR3 bases: TGCGCCAGCAGCTTGGGGCGCAGGGAAGGTGGCTACACCTTC. Protein: CASSLGRREGGYTF.

V usage is TRBV15 and J usage is TRBJ2-5, with TRBD1 as a possible D gene (7 bases). Per the germline V gene, CDR1 is LNHNV and CDR2 is YYDKDF (reference sequence). CDR3 length equals 14 residues. Trimming removed 0 bases at V and 7 bases at J, with 12 bases between. CDR3 bases: TGTGCCACCAGCAGAGATCGGCAGGGGGGGACCCAGTACTTC. Encoded protein: CATSRDRQGGTQYF.

This chain uses TRBV12-3 or TRBV12-4 with TRBJ2-1; 9 bases match TRBD2. Germline trimming cut 6 bases from V and 15 bases from J; bases unmatched to any gene: 9. The CDR3 runs 12 residues. The CDR3 DNA follows: TGTGCCAGCAGCGCTGCCGGGACTAGCCCGTTCTTC. Translating gives CASSAAGTSPFF.

The J gene is TRBJ2-3, the V gene TRBV25-1; 9 bases map to TRBD2. The CDR3 runs to 15 residues. Trimming removed 3 bases from V and 3 bases from J; junction bases left unmatched: 4. CDR1 and CDR2 from the germline V gene are MGHDK and SYGVNS. This CDR3 is CASSDRSGSTDTQYF. The CDR3 nucleotides are TGTGCCAGCAGTGATCGTAGCGGGAGTACAGATACGCAGTATTTT.

The chain carries TRBV9 and TRBJ2-7; 14 bases fit TRBD2. CDR1 and CDR2 from the germline V gene are SGDLS and YYNGEE. After removal of 3 bases from V and 4 bases from J, the junction contained 6 bases not matched to a gene. The CDR3 spans 16 residues. DNA for the CDR3: TGTGCCAGCAGCGGGGGGACTAGCGGGAGAGATTACGAGCAGTACTTC. Translation gives CASSGGTSGRDYEQYF.

The V and J genes are TRBV19 and TRBJ2-5; the match to TRBD1 covers 7 bases. The CDR3 is made up of 13 amino acids. CDR1 LNHDA and CDR2 SQIVND come from the germline V gene (reference sequence). Germline trimming cut 5 bases from V and 2 bases from J; bases unmatched to any gene: 2. CDR3 region: CASSPGQQETQYF. The DNA for the CDR3 is TGTGCCAGTAGTCCGGGACAGCAAGAGACCCAGTACTTC.

This chain joins TRBV10-3 and TRBJ2-1; tentatively, D is TRBD2 (5 bases). The CDR3 sequence is 17 residues long. The V end lost 0 bases, the J end lost 1 base, and 13 bases lay between the germline ends. Germline V gene sequence: CDR1 ENHRY, CDR2 SYGVKD. The CDR3 bases are TGTGCCATCAGTGAGTCTGAGCGGTCCGGGTCCTACAATGAGCAGTTCTTC. Encoded protein: CAISESERSGSYNEQFF.

The rearrangement links TRBV27 to TRBJ2-3; 14 bases are shared with TRBD2. CDR1 and CDR2 from the germline V gene are MNHEY and SMNVEV (reference sequence). The length of the CDR3 is 16 residues. Trimming took 7 bases from V and 5 from J; bases not matched to a gene: 8. Written as DNA, the CDR3 is TGTGCCAGCAAACTAGGGACTAGCGGGAGACGAGATACGCAGTATTTT. Translated: CASKLGTSGRRDTQYF.

CDR3 bases: TGCAGCGTAATTATGGACTGGCAACATGCCTACGAGCAGTACTTC. Its protein product is CSVIMDWQHAYEQYF. V usage is TRBV29-1 and J usage is TRBJ2-7, with a possible D match to TRBD2 (5 bases). Germline V gene data show CDR1 as SQVTM and CDR2 as ANQGSEA. This CDR3 has 15 amino acids. V shed 6 bases and J shed 2 bases, with 20 bases lying between them.

CDR3 residues: CASSNQGRRDHSNQPQHF. The CDR3, as DNA: TGTGCCAGCAGCAATCAGGGACGGAGGGACCATAGCAATCAGCCCCAGCATTTT. The chain has TRBV21-1 and TRBJ1-5. TRBV21-1 is a known pseudogene. This CDR3 region has 18 residues.

This chain uses TRBV5-4 with TRBJ2-3; D call uncertain. CDR3 length: 14 amino acids. The germline CDR1 and CDR2 sequences are SGHNT and YYREEE (reference sequence). The ends were cut back, 0 bases at V and 2 bases at J, with 7 bases in the middle. CDR3 sequence: CASSLVSLTDTQYF. The CDR3 coding sequence is TGTGCCAGCAGCTTGGTCTCCCTCACAGATACGCAGTATTTT.